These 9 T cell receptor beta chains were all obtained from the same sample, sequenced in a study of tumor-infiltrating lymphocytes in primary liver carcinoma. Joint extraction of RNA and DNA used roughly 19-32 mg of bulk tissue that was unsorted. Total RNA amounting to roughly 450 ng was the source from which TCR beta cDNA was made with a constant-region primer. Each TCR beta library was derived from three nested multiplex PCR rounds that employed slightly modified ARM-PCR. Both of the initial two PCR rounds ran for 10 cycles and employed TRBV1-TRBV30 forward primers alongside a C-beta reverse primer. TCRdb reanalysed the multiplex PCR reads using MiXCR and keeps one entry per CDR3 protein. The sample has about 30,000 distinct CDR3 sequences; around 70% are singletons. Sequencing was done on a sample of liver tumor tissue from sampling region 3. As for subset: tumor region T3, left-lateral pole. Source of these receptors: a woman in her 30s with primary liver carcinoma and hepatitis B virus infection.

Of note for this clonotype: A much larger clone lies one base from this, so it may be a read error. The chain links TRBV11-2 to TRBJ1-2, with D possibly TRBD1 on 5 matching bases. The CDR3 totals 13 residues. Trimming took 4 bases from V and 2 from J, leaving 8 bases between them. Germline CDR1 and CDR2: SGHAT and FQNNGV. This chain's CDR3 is CASSSEGNYGYTF. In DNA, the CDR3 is TGTGCCAGCAGCTCAGAGGGGAACTATGGCTACACCTTC.

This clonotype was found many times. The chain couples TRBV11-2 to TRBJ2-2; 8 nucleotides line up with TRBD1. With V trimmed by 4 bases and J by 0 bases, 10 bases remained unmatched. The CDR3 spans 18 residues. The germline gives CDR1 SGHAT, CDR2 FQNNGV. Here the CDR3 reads CASSSVSNRGTNTGELFF. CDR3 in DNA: TGTGCCAGCAGCTCCGTTTCCAACAGGGGGACGAACACCGGGGAGCTGTTTTTT.

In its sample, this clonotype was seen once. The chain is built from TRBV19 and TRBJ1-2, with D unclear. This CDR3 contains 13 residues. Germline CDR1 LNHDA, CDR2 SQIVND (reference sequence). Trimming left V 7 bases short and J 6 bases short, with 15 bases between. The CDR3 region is CASTPDGTHGYTF. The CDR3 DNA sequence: TGTGCCAGTACCCCGGACGGAACCCATGGCTACACCTTC.

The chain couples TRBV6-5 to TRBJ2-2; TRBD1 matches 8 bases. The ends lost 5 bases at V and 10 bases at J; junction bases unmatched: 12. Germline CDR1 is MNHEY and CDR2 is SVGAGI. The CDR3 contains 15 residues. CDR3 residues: CASSPRTGLNEELFF. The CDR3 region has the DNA TGTGCCAGCAGTCCGCGGACAGGGTTAAACGAGGAGCTGTTTTTT.

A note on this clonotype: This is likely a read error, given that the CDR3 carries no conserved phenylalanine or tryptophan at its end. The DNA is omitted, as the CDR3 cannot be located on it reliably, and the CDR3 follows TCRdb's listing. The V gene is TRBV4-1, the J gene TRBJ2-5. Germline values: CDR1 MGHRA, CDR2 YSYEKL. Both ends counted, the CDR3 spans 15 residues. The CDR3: CASSQGSGGQETQYL.

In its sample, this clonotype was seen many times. The CDR3 DNA follows: TGTGCCAGCAGCCCGGGACTAGCGGGAGCTTTCTACGAGCAGTACTTC. It translates to CASSPGLAGAFYEQYF. The chain carries TRBV4-2 and TRBJ2-7; 14 nucleotides align to TRBD2. Germline lookup yields CDR1 LGHNA and CDR2 YNFKEQ. The CDR3 totals 16 residues. V shed 4 bases and J 3 bases; nucleotides not matched to a gene: 5.

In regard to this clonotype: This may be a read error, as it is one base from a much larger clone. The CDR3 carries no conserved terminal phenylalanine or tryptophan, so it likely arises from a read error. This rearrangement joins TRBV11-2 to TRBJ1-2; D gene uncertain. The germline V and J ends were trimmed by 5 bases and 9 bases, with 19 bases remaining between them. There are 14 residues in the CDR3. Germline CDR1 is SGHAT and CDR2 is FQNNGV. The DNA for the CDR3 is TGTGCCAGCAGCCGGACCCTTCGAGAGGTGTGCTACACCCTC. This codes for CASSRTLREVCYTL.

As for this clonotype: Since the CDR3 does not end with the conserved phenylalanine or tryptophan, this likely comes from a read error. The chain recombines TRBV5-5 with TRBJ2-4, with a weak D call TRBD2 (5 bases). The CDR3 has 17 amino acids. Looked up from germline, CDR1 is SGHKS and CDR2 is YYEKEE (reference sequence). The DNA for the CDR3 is TGTGCCAGCGGCTTAGTAGGAATGAGGGATGGGTCGGACATTCAGTACATC. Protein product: CASGLVGMRDGSDIQYI.

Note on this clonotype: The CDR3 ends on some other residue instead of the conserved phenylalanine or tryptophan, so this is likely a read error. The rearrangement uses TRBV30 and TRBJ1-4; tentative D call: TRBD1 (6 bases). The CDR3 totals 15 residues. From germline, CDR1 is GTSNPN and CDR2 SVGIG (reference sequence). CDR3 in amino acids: CSWSVAGARGEKLFL. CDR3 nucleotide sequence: TGTTCCTGGAGTGTAGCAGGGGCCAGGGGAGAAAAACTGTTTCTT.